The 6 T cell receptor beta chains listed next were all sequenced from one sample in a study of blood T cells in healthy people across ages. Through a sample-barcoded 5' primer and a J-beta primer mix, a second PCR was run for roughly 6 to 11 cycles. MiXCR was run by TCRdb on the 5' RACE reads, yielding one entry per CDR3 protein. The data hold 1,500,000 or so distinct CDR3 sequences, with roughly 60% observed a single time. The source material was blood. The receptor set was obtained from a young man in good health.

Here the CDR3 reads CASSFQGGSSEYF. In nucleotides, the CDR3 is TGTGCCAGCAGTTTTCAAGGGGGCAGTAGCGAGTACTTC. The chain couples TRBV12-3 or TRBV12-4 to TRBJ2-4; 7 nucleotides line up with TRBD1. Trimming at V came to 3 bases and at J to 14 bases, leaving 10 bases not matched to a gene. This CDR3 region has 13 residues.

The table lists this clonotype with a few counts. A read error is possible here, since a much larger clone lies one base away. The V call is TRBV6-5, the J call TRBJ2-1, with 7 bases that match TRBD2. The V and J ends lost 6 bases and 5 bases, in that order; junction bases with no gene match: 10. CDR1 MNHEY and CDR2 SVGAGI come from the germline V gene. CDR3 length: 15 amino acids. CDR3 sequence reads: CASRRTGLGDNEQFF. The CDR3 DNA reads as TGTGCCAGCAGGCGAACCGGACTAGGCGACAATGAGCAGTTCTTC.

CDR3 nucleotides: TGTGCCAGCAGTTTCCGCCACCGGGACGGATCCTACGAGCAGTACTTC. This sequence encodes CASSFRHRDGSYEQYF. The rearrangement links TRBV27 to TRBJ2-7; D is tentatively TRBD1 or TRBD2 (5 bases each). With 3 bases removed from V and 1 base from J, the gap between germline ends came to 16 bases. Germline V gene data show CDR1 as MNHEY and CDR2 as SMNVEV (reference sequence). This CDR3 comprises 16 residues.

V is TRBV7-9 and J is TRBJ2-1; D unclear. CDR1 SEHNR and CDR2 FQNEAQ come from the germline V gene (reference sequence). V shed 3 bases and J shed 13 bases, with 7 bases lying between them. The CDR3 is made up of 10 amino acids. CDR3 DNA sequence: TGTGCCAGCAGCTTTTATCCCCAGTTCTTC. Encoded protein: CASSFYPQFF. The whole variable domain, remainder taken from reference TRBV7-9 and TRBJ2-1, is DTGVSQNPRHKITKRGQNVTFRCDPISEHNRLYWYRQTLGQGPEFLTYFQNEAQLEKSRLLSDRFSAERPKGSFSTLEIQRTEQGDSAMYLCASSFYPQFFGPGTRLTVL.

A single count supports this clonotype. The chain is built from TRBV11-2 and TRBJ2-1, with TRBD2 identical over 10 bases. The V gene end was trimmed by 1 base and the J gene end by 2 bases; junction bases not matched to a gene: 5. This CDR3 contains 17 residues. The germline CDR1 and CDR2 sequences are SGHAT and FQNNGV. This CDR3 is CASSLGRTSGPYNEQFF. The CDR3 DNA reads TGTGCCAGCAGCTTAGGGAGGACTAGCGGACCCTACAATGAGCAGTTCTTC.

This clonotype was observed once. The chain's CDR3 is CASSFDNSYEQYF. CDR3 bases: TGTGCCAGCAGCTTCGACAACAGCTACGAGCAGTACTTC. This chain uses TRBV11-1 with TRBJ2-5; D gene unclear. The tail of the sequence fits TRBJ2-7 better, so the J call may be wrong. The CDR3 loop spans 13 amino acids. Germline CDR1 reads SGHAT; CDR2 reads FQDESV (reference sequence).